This T cell receptor (beta chain) is drawn from a study of shared clonotypes between healthy human individuals. Germline-derived CDR1 and CDR2 are SGHAT and FQDESV (reference sequence). The CDR3 runs to 14 residues. Using immunoSEQ multiplex PCR, the repertoire was profiled, and TCRdb retains in-frame clones only, with some absent. The data contain roughly 700,000 clones, less than 95% of them singletons. The clonotype was recovered from a man younger than 30 in good health. Some clones in this sample may be carry-over from other donors' samples. This rearrangement joins TRBV11-1 to TRBJ2-5, with 8 bases that match TRBD2. The end of the DNA fits TRBJ2-7 better, so the J call may be wrong. The sequencing input was memory CD8+ T cells from PBMCs. The subset denotes: CD45RO+ cells pooled with CCR7-negative TemRA cells. The CDR3 bases are TGTGCCAGCAGCTTTAATAGCGGGACCTACGAGCAGTACTTC. Its translation: CASSFNSGTYEQYF.